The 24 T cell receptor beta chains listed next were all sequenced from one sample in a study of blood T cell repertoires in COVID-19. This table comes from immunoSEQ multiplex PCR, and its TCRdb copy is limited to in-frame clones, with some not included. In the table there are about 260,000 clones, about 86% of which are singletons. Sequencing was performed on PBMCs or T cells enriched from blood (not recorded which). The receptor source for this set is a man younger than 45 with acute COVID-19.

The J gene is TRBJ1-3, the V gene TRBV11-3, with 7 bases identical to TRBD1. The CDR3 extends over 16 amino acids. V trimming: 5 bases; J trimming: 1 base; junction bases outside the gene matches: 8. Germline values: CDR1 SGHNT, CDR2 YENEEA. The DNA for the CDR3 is TGTGCCAGCAGCCGAGACAGGGCCGGTTCTGGAAACACCATATATTTT. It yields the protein CASSRDRAGSGNTIYF. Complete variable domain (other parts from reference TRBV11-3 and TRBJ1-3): EAGVVQSPRYKIIEKKQPVAFWCNPISGHNTLYWYLQNLGQGPELLIRYENEEAVDDSQLPKDRFSAERLKGVDSTLKIQPAELGDSAVYLCASSRDRAGSGNTIYFGEGSWLTVV.

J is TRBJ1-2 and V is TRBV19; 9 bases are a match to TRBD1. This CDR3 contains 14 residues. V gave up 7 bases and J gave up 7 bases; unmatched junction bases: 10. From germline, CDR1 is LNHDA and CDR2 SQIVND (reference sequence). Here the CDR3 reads CASTQGTGRSGYTF. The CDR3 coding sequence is TGTGCCAGTACTCAAGGGACAGGGCGCTCTGGCTACACCTTC.

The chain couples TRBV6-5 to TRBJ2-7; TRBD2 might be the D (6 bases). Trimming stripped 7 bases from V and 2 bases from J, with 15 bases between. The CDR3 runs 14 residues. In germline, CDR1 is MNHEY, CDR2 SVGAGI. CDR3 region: CASTSGTGTYEQYV. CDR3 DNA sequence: TGTGCCAGCACCTCAGGGACTGGGACCTACGAGCAGTACGTC.

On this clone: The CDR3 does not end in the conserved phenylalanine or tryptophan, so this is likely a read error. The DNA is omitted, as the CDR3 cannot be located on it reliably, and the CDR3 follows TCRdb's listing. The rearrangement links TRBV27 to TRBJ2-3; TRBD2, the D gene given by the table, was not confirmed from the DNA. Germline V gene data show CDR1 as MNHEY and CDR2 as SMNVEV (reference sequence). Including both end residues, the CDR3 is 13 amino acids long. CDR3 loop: CASSSPPGTAAND.

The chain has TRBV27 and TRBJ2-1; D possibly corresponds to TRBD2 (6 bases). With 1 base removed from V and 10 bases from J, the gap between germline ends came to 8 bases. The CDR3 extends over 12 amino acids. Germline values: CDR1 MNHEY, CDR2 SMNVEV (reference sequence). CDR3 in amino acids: CASSLFRGEQFF. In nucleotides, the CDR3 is TGTGCCAGCAGTTTATTTCGGGGGGAGCAGTTCTTC.

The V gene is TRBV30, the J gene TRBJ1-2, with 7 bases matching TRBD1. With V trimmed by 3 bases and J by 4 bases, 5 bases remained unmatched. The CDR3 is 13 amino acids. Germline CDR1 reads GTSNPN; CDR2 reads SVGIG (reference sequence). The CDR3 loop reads CAWRGQIVYGYTF. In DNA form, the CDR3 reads TGTGCCTGGAGGGGACAGATAGTCTATGGCTACACCTTC.

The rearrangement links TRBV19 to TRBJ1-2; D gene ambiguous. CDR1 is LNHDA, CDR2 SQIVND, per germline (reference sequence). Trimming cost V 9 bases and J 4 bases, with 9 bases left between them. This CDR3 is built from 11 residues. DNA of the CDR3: TGTGCCAGCAAGGAGGGCTATGGCTACACCTTC. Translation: CASKEGYGYTF.

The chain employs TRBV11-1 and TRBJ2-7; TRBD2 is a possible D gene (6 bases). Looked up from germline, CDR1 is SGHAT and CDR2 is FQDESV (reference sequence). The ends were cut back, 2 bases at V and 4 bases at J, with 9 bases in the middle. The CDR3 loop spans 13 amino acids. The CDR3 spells CASSLLANYEQYV. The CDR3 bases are TGTGCCAGCAGCTTACTAGCGAATTACGAGCAGTACGTC.

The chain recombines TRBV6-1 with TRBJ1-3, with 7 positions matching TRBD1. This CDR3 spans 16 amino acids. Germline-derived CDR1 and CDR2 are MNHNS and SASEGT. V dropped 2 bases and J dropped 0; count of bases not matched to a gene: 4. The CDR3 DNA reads TGTGCCAGCAGTGAAAAGGGGGCGGGCTCTGGAAACACCATATATTTT. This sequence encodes CASSEKGAGSGNTIYF.

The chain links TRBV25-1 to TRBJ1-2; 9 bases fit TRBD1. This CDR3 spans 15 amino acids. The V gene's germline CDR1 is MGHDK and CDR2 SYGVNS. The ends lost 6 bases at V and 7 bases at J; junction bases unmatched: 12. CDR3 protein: CASRRDTGGISGYTF. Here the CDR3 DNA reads TGTGCCAGCAGGAGGGATACAGGGGGCATTAGTGGCTACACCTTC.

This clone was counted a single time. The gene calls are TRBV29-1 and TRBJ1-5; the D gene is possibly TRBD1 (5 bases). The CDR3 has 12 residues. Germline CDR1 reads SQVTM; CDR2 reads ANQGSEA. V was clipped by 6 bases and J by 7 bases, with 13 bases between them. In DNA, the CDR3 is TGCAGCGTGGGGGAGGGGAGACAGCCCCAGCATTTT. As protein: CSVGEGRQPQHF.

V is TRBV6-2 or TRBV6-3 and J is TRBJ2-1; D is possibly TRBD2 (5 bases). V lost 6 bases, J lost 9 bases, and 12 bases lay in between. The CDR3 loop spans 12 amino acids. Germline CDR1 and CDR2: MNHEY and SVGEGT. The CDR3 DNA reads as TGTGCCAGCAGCAGTACTAGTTCTGAGCAGTTCTTC. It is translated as CASSSTSSEQFF.

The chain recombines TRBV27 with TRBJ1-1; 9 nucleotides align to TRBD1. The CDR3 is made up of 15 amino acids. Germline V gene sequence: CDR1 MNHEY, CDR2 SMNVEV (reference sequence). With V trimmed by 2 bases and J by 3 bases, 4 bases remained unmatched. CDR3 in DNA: TGTGCCAGCAGTTTAACAGGGGGCGCGTACACTGAAGCTTTCTTT. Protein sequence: CASSLTGGAYTEAFF.

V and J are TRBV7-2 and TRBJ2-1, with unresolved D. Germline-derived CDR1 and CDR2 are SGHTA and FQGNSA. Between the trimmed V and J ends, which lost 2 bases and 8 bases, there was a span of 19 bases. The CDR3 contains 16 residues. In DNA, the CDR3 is TGTGCCAGCAGCTTACAGGCCACCCGCCCTTTGGATGAGCAGTTCTTC. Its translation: CASSLQATRPLDEQFF.

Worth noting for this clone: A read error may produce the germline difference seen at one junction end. This chain's CDR3 is CASSMKTVNTEAFF. The CDR3 DNA reads TGTGCCAGCAGCATGAAGACAGTGAACACTGAAGCTTTCTTT. This chain joins TRBV5-1 and TRBJ1-1; possible D gene TRBD1, 5 bases. In germline, CDR1 is SGHRS, CDR2 YFSETQ. The CDR3 covers 14 residues.

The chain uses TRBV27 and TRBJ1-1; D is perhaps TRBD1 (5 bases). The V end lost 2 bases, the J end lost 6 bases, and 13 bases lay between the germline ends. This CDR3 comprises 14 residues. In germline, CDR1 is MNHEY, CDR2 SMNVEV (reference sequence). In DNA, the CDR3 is TGTGCCAGCAGTTTACGGGCAGGGCGGCCTGAAGCTTTCTTT. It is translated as CASSLRAGRPEAFF.

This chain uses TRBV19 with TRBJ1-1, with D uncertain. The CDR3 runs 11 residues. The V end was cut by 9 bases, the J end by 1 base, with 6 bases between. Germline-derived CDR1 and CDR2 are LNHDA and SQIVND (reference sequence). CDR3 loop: CARHPNTEAFF. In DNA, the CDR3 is TGTGCCAGACACCCGAACACTGAAGCTTTCTTT. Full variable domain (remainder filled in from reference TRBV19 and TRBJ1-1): DGGITQSPKYLFRKEGQNVTLSCEQNLNHDAMYWYRQDPGQGLRLIYYSQIVNDFQKGDIAEGYSVSREKKESFPLTVTSAQKNPTAFYLCARHPNTEAFFGQGTRLTVV.

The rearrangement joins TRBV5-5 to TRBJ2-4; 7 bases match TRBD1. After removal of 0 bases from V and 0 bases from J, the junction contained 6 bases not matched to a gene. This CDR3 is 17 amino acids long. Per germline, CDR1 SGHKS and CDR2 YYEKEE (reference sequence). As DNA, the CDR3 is TGTGCCAGCAGCTTGGCCGGTACAGGGGCAGCCAAAAACATTCAGTACTTC. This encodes CASSLAGTGAAKNIQYF.

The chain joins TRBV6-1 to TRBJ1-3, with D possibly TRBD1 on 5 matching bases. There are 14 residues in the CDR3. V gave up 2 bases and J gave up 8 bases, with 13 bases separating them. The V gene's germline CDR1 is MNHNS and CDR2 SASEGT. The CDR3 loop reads CASSELGGADTIYF. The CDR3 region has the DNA TGTGCCAGCAGTGAACTTGGAGGGGCGGACACCATATATTTT.

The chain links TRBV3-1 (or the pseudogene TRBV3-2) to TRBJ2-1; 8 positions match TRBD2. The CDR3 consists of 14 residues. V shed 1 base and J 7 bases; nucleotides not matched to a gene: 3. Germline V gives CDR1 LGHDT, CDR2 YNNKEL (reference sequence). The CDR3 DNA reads TGTGCCAGCAGCCAAGCGGGAGGGGAGAATGAGCAGTTCTTC. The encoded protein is CASSQAGGENEQFF.

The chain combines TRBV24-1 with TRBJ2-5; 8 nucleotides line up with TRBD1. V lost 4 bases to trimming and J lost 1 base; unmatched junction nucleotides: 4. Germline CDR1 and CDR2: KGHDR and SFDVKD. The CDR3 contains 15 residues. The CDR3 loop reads CATSDPGQGQETQYF. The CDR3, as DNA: TGTGCCACCAGTGACCCCGGACAGGGCCAAGAGACCCAGTACTTC.

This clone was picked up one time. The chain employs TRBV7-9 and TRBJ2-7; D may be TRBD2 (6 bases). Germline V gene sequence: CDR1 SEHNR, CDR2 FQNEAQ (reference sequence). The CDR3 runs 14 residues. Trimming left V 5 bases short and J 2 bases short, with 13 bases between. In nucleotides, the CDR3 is TGTGCCAGCAGCCCCCCGGGGGTCCCCTACGAGCAGTACGTC. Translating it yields CASSPPGVPYEQYV.

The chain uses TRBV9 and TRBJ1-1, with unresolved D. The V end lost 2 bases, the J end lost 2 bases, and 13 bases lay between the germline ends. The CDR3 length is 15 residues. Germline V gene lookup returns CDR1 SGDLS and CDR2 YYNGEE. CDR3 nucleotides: TGTGCCAGCAGCGTCGACCCCGAGGTAAACACTGAAGCTTTCTTT. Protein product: CASSVDPEVNTEAFF.

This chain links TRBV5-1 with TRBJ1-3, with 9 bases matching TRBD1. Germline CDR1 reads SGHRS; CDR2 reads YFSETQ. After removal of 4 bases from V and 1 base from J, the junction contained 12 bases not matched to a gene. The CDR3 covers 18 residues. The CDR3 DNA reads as TGCGCCAGCAGCCCAAATTCTCCGGGACAGGGATCTGGAAACACCATATATTTT. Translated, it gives CASSPNSPGQGSGNTIYF. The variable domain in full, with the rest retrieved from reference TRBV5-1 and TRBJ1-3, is KAGVTQTPRYLIKTRGQQVTLSCSPISGHRSVSWYQQTPGQGLQFLFEYFSETQRNKGNFPGRFSGRQFSNSRSEMNVSTLELGDSALYLCASSPNSPGQGSGNTIYFGEGSWLTVV.